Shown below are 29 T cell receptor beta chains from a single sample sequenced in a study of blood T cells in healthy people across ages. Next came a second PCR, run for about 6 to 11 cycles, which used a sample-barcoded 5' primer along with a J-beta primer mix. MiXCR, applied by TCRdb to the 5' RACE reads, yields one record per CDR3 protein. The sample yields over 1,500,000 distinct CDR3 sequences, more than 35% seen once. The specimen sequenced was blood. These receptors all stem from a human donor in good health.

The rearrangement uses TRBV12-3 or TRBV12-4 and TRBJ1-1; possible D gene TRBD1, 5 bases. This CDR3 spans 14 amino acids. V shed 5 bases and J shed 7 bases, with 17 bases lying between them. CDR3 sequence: CASSPHGTGLEAFF. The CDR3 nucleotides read TGTGCCAGCAGTCCCCACGGGACGGGTCTTGAAGCTTTCTTT.

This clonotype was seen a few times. The DNA of the CDR3 is TGTGCCAGCAGTTTAGAATTAGGGGGAATAAAGACCCAGTACTTC. Its protein is CASSLELGGIKTQYF. This chain joins TRBV28 and TRBJ2-5; tentative D call: TRBD1 (6 bases). CDR1 is MDHEN, CDR2 SYDVKM, per germline. The CDR3 spans 15 residues. V was shortened by 2 bases and J by 6 bases, with 16 bases between the two germline ends.

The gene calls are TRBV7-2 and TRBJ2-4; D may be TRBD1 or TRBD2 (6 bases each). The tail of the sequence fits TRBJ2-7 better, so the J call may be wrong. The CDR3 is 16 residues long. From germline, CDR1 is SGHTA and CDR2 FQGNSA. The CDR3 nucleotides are TGTGCCAGCAGCCTCCTTAGGGGGGCGGGTATGGGCGAGCAGTACTTC. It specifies CASSLLRGAGMGEQYF.

The CDR3 loop reads CASSQESVVLETQYF. In DNA form, the CDR3 reads TGTGCCAGCAGCCAAGAATCGGTAGTTTTAGAGACCCAGTACTTC. V and J are TRBV3-1 and TRBJ2-5; D is uncertain. The V end was cut by 0 bases, the J end by 4 bases, with 12 bases between. In germline, CDR1 is LGHDT, CDR2 YNNKEL (reference sequence). CDR3 length equals 15 residues.

CDR3 in amino acids: CASSSPGGTAQETQYF. CDR3 DNA: TGTGCCAGCAGCTCACCAGGGGGGACGGCCCAAGAGACCCAGTACTTC. The gene calls are TRBV7-8 and TRBJ2-5; the D gene is possibly TRBD1 (7 bases). This CDR3 contains 16 residues. CDR1 is SGHVS, CDR2 FQNEAQ, per germline. V lost 4 bases and J lost 1, with 16 bases in between.

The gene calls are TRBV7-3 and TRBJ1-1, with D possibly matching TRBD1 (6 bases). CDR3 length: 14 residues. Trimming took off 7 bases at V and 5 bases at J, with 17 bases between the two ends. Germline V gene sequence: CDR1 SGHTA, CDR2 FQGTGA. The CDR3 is CASTLGGRGTEAFF. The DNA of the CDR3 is TGTGCCAGCACCCTGGGGGGGCGGGGAACTGAAGCTTTCTTT.

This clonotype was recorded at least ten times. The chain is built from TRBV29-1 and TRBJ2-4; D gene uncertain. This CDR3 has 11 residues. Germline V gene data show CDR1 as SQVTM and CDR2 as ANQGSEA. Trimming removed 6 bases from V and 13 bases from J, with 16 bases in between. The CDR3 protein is CSVVIVGGQYF. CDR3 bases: TGCAGCGTGGTCATTGTAGGCGGACAGTACTTC.

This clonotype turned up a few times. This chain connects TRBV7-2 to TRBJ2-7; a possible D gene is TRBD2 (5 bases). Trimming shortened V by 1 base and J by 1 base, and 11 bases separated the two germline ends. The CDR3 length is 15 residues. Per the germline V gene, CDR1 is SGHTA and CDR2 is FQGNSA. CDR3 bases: TGTGCCAGCAGCTTAGTAGTCGGAGGTTCCTACGAGCAGTACTTC. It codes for CASSLVVGGSYEQYF.

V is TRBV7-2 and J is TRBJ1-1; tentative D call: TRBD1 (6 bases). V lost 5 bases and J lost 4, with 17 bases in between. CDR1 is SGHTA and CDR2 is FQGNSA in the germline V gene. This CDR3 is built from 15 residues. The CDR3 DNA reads TGTGCCAGCAGCCAAGCACAGGGTAGCGGCACTGAAGCTTTCTTT. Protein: CASSQAQGSGTEAFF.

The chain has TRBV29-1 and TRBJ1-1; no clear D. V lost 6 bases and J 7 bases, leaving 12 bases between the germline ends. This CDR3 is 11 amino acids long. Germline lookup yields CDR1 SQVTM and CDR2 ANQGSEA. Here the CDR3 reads CSVAPGSEAFF. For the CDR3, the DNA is TGCAGCGTGGCCCCGGGGAGTGAAGCTTTCTTT.

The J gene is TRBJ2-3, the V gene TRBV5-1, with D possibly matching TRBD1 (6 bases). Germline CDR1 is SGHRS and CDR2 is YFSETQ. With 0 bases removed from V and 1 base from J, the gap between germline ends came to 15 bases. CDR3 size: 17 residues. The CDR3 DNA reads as TGCGCCAGCAGCTTGGAACTCAGGGGAGTCGGCACAGATACGCAGTATTTT. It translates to CASSLELRGVGTDTQYF.

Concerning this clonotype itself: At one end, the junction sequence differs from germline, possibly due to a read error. As DNA, the CDR3 is TGTGCCAGCAGCCCGACTAGCGGGGGGGCCTTGGCTGAGCAGGTCTTC. It codes for CASSPTSGGALAEQVF. The genes are TRBV12-3 or TRBV12-4 and TRBJ2-1, with 14 bases lining up with TRBD2. The CDR3 length is 16 residues.

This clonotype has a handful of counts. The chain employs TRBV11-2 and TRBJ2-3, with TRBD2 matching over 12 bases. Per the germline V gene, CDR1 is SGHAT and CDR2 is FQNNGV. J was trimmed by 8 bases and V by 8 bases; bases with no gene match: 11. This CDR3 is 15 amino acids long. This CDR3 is CASSPLAGGPFTQYF. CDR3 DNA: TGTGCCAGCTCACCCCTAGCGGGGGGGCCCTTTACGCAGTATTTT.

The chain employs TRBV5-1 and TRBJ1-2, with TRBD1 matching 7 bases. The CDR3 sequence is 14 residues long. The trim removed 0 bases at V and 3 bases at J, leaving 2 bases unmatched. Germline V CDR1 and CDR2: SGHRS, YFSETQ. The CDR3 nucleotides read TGCGCCAGCAGCTTGGTTACAGGGGACTATGGCTACACCTTC. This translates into CASSLVTGDYGYTF.

CDR3 amino acids: CASSQGMRGFTYEQYF. The CDR3 region has the DNA TGTGCCAGCAGCCAAGGGATGCGGGGGTTCACCTACGAGCAGTACTTC. The chain combines TRBV3-1 with TRBJ2-7; 7 positions agree with TRBD2. From germline, CDR1 is LGHDT and CDR2 YNNKEL (reference sequence). This CDR3 contains 16 residues. The V segment lost 1 base and the J segment 2 bases; nucleotides outside the gene matches: 8.

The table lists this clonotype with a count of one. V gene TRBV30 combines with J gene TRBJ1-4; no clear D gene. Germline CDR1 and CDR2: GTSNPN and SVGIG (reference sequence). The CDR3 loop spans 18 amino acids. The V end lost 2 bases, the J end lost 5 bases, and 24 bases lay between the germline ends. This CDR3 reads CAWSRTRFQRPSNEKLFF. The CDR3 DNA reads TGTGCCTGGAGTCGAACGCGGTTTCAACGCCCATCAAATGAAAAACTGTTTTTT.

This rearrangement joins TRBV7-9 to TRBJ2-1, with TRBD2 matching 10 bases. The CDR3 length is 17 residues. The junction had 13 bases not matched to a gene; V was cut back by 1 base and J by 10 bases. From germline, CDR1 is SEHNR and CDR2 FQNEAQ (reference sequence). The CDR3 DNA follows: TGTGCCAGCAGCTTAGTCATGGGAGGACTAGCGGATGTCGAGCAGTTCTTC. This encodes CASSLVMGGLADVEQFF.

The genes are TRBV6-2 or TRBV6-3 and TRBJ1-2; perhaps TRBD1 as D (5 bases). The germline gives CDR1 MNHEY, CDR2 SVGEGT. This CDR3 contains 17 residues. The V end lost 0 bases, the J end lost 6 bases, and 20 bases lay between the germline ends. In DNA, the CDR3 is TGTGCCAGCAGTTACTCCCTTCGACAGCTACCGAAGGATGGCTACACCTTC. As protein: CASSYSLRQLPKDGYTF.

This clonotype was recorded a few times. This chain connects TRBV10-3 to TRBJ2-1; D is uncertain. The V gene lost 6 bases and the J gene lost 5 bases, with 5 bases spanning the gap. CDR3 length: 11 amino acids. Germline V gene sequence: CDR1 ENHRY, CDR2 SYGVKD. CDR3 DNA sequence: TGTGCCATCAGGGAAAACAATGAGCAGTTCTTC. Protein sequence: CAIRENNEQFF.

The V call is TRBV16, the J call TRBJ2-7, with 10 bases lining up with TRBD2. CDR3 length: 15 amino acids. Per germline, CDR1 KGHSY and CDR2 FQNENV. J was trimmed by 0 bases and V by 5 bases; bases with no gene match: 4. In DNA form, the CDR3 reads TGTGCCAGCAGCACTAGCGGGGCCGACTCCTACGAGCAGTACTTC. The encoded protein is CASSTSGADSYEQYF.

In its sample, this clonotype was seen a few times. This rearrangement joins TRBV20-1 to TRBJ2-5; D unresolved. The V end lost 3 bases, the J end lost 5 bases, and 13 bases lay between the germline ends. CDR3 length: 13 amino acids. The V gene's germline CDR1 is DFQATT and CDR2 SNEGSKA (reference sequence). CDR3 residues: CSASWVEGETQYF. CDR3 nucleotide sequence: TGCAGTGCTAGTTGGGTGGAAGGCGAGACCCAGTACTTC.

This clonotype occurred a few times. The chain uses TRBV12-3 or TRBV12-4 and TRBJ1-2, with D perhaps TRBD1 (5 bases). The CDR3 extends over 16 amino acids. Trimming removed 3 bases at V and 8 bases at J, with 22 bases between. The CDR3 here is CASSFQLVGAIRGYTF. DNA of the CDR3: TGTGCCAGCAGTTTTCAACTGGTAGGGGCTATTCGGGGCTACACCTTC.

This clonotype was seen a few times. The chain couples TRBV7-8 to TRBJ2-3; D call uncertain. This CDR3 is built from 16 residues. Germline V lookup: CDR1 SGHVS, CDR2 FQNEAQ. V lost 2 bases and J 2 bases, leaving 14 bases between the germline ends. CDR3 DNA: TGTGCCAGCAGCTTAAAAAGGATTACTATCACAGATACGCAGTATTTT. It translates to CASSLKRITITDTQYF.

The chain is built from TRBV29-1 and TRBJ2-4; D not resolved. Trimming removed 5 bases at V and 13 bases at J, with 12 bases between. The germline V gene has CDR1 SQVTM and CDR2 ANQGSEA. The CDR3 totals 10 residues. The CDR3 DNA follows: TGCAGCGTTTCTGGGCATGAGCAGTACTTC. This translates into CSVSGHEQYF.

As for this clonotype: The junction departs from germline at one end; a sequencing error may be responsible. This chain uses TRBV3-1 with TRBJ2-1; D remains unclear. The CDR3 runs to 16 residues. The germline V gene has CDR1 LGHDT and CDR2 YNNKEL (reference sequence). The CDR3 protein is CAGSQGPGSSYNEQFF. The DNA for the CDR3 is TGTGCCGGCAGCCAAGGACCGGGTAGCTCCTACAATGAGCAGTTCTTC.

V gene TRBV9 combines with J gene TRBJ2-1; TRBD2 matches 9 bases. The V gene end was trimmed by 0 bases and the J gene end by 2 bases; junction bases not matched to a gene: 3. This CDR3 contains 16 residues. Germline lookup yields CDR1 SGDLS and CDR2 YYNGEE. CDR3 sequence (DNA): TGTGCCAGCAGCGTAGGGTCTAGCGGGACCTACAATGAGCAGTTCTTC. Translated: CASSVGSSGTYNEQFF.

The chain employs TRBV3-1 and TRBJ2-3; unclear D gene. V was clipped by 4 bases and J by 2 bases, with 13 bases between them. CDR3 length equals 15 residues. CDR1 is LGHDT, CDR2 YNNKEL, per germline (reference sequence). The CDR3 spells CASSPLKGSTDTQYF. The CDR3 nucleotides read TGTGCCAGCAGCCCCCTGAAGGGATCCACAGATACGCAGTATTTT.

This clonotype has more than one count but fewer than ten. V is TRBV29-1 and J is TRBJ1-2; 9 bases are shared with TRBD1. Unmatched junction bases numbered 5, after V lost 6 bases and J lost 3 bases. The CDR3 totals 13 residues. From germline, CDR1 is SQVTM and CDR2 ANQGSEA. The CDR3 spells CSVSWTGDYGYTF. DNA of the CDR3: TGCAGCGTATCCTGGACAGGGGACTATGGCTACACCTTC.

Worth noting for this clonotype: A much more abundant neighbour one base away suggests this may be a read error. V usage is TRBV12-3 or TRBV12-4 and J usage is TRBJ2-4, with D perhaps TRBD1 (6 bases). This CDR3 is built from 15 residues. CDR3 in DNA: TGTGTCAGCACTGGGAACAGGGAGACCAAAAACATTCAGTACTTC. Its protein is CVSTGNRETKNIQYF.